The clone carrying this T cell receptor beta chain occurred a few times. The CDR3 loop spans 15 amino acids. With 0 bases removed from V and 5 bases from J, the gap between germline ends came to 13 bases. The germline V gene has CDR1 LNHNV and CDR2 YYDKDF (reference sequence). The sample comes from a study of blood T cells in healthy people across ages. The authors ran a second PCR of 7 to 11 cycles using a sample-barcoded 5' primer and a J-beta primer mix. From the 5' RACE reads, TCRdb called clonotypes with MiXCR, one entry per CDR3 protein. The top ten hold more than 4% of the sample, which has 1.5 million to 1.8 million distinct CDR3 sequences, approximately 42% seen once.

Sequenced sample: blood. This chain links TRBV15 with TRBJ2-5; tentative D call: TRBD2 (5 bases). The sequence derives from a woman aged 18-30 years in good health. The CDR3 loop reads CATSRDWERGETQYF. The CDR3, as DNA: TGTGCCACCAGCAGAGATTGGGAAAGAGGGGAGACCCAGTACTTC.